Shown below are 21 T cell receptor beta chains from a single sample sequenced in a study of T-cell memory formation after mild COVID-19. TCRdb itself ran the 5' RACE reads through MiXCR, one entry per CDR3 protein. Of approximately 570,000 distinct CDR3 sequences in the sample, roughly 18% were seen once. Sequenced input: PBMCs or a T cell subset sorted from them (not recorded which). These receptors were obtained from an adult woman who had mild COVID-19 (a few samples of this study predate the infection). Cell type and time point are not known.

This chain links TRBV20-1 with TRBJ2-6; the match to TRBD1 covers 11 bases. Germline trimming cut 5 bases from V and 0 bases from J; bases unmatched to any gene: 6. The CDR3 runs 17 residues. Germline CDR1 and CDR2: DFQATT and SNEGSKA (reference sequence). The CDR3 DNA reads as TGCAGTGCTGCCTCTGGGACAGGGGGCTCTGGGGCCAACGTCCTGACTTTC. It yields the protein CSAASGTGGSGANVLTF.

V usage is TRBV7-8 and J usage is TRBJ2-1; tentative D call: TRBD1 (6 bases). Trimming stripped 3 bases from V and 3 bases from J, with 9 bases between. From germline, CDR1 is SGHVS and CDR2 FQNEAQ. The length of the CDR3 is 14 residues. This CDR3 is CASSLYRDYNEQFF. The CDR3 coding sequence is TGTGCCAGCAGCTTGTACAGGGACTACAATGAGCAGTTCTTC. The whole variable domain, remainder taken from reference TRBV7-8 and TRBJ2-1, is GAGVSQSPRYKVAKRGQDVALRCDPISGHVSLFWYQQALGQGPEFLTYFQNEAQLDKSGLPSDRFFAERPEGSVSTLKIQRTQQEDSAVYLCASSLYRDYNEQFFGPGTRLTVL.

The chain carries TRBV11-1 and TRBJ2-3; D may be TRBD1 or TRBD2 (6 bases each). The V gene lost 7 bases and the J gene lost 5 bases, with 10 bases spanning the gap. The V gene's germline CDR1 is SGHAT and CDR2 FQDESV (reference sequence). The CDR3 runs 12 residues. This CDR3 reads CASNGGGDTQYF. DNA for the CDR3: TGTGCCAGCAACGGAGGGGGAGATACGCAGTATTTT.

This clonotype was counted between two and nine times. V and J are TRBV9 and TRBJ2-5; TRBD1 aligns across 8 bases. Losses at the gene ends were 4 bases for V and 5 bases for J; bases not matched to a gene: 10. This CDR3 region has 15 residues. Germline CDR1 reads SGDLS; CDR2 reads YYNGEE. The CDR3 here is CASSLQDRVGETQYF. Written as DNA, the CDR3 is TGTGCCAGCAGCCTCCAGGACAGGGTGGGGGAGACCCAGTACTTC.

This clonotype turned up a few times. The genes are TRBV10-3 and TRBJ2-1; 12 positions match TRBD2. The CDR3 contains 14 residues. The germline CDR1 and CDR2 sequences are ENHRY and SYGVKD. With V trimmed by 8 bases and J by 7 bases, 6 bases remained unmatched. The CDR3 bases are TGTGCCATCGGTAGACTAGCGGGAGATAATGAGCAGTTCTTC. Translation: CAIGRLAGDNEQFF.

The J gene is TRBJ1-1, the V gene TRBV10-3; the match to TRBD1 covers 9 bases. Germline trimming cut 6 bases from V and 6 bases from J; bases unmatched to any gene: 2. The germline V gene has CDR1 ENHRY and CDR2 SYGVKD. There are 12 residues in the CDR3. The CDR3 is CAIRGQGAEAFF. The CDR3 DNA is TGTGCCATCAGGGGACAGGGTGCTGAAGCTTTCTTT.

The gene calls are TRBV29-1 and TRBJ2-1; 10 bases align to TRBD2. CDR3 size: 14 residues. With 2 bases clipped from V and 5 bases from J, the junction kept 3 bases outside the gene matches. The germline CDR1 and CDR2 sequences are SQVTM and ANQGSEA. The CDR3 nucleotides read TGCAGCGTTGAAATAGCGGGAGGACACAATGAGCAGTTCTTC. Its protein product is CSVEIAGGHNEQFF.

This chain links TRBV29-1 with TRBJ1-2, with D perhaps matching TRBD1 (5 bases). Looked up from germline, CDR1 is SQVTM and CDR2 is ANQGSEA. The length of the CDR3 is 14 residues. Trimming pared 0 bases from V and 4 bases from J, leaving 12 bases between. The CDR3 sequence: CSVEEDTLLYGYTF. In DNA, the CDR3 is TGCAGCGTTGAAGAGGACACCTTACTCTATGGCTACACCTTC.

This clonotype was found many times. The rearrangement joins TRBV6-6 to TRBJ1-1; the D gene is possibly TRBD1 (5 bases). There are 13 residues in the CDR3. V dropped 6 bases and J dropped 1 base, with 9 bases sitting between them. Germline V lookup: CDR1 MNHNY, CDR2 SVGAGI (reference sequence). The CDR3 loop is CASSDGQNTEAFF. As DNA, the CDR3 is TGTGCCAGCAGCGACGGACAGAACACTGAAGCTTTCTTT.

This clonotype occurred a few times. The V call is TRBV30, the J call TRBJ1-3; D is possibly TRBD1 (6 bases). The CDR3 contains 14 residues. The germline CDR1 and CDR2 sequences are GTSNPN and SVGIG (reference sequence). V was shortened by 5 bases and J by 2 bases, with 13 bases between the two germline ends. The CDR3 DNA reads as TGTGCCTGGCGAAACAGGGTAACTGGAAACACCATATATTTT. Translating gives CAWRNRVTGNTIYF.

This clonotype appeared a few times. The chain carries TRBV13 and TRBJ2-7; TRBD2 matches at 7 bases. CDR1 and CDR2 from the germline V gene are PRHDT and FYEKMQ (reference sequence). The CDR3 runs 13 residues. V lost 5 bases, J lost 7 bases, and 8 bases stayed unmatched. CDR3 sequence reads: CASSPLGGREQYF. Here the CDR3 DNA reads TGTGCCAGCAGCCCACTGGGAGGGCGGGAGCAGTACTTC.

This clonotype was counted a few times. The chain combines TRBV24-1 with TRBJ2-1, with 9 positions matching TRBD2. Trimming removed 3 bases from V and 8 bases from J; junction bases left unmatched: 7. Germline V gene lookup returns CDR1 KGHDR and CDR2 SFDVKD. The CDR3 consists of 15 residues. The CDR3 region is CATSDTGTSRHEQFF. The CDR3 coding sequence is TGTGCCACCAGTGATACCGGGACTAGCAGGCATGAGCAGTTCTTC.

This clonotype has just a few counts. The V gene is TRBV28, the J gene TRBJ2-1; 9 bases are shared with TRBD2. The CDR3 has 17 amino acids. Trimming removed 6 bases from V and 1 base from J; junction bases left unmatched: 10. Per germline, CDR1 MDHEN and CDR2 SYDVKM. The CDR3 nucleotides are TGTGCCAGCAGCTCCAGGATAGCGGGAGATTCCTACAATGAGCAGTTCTTC. Its protein product is CASSSRIAGDSYNEQFF.

This clonotype has a count of ten or more. This rearrangement joins TRBV7-6 to TRBJ2-5; possibly TRBD1 for D (6 bases). Germline V gene data show CDR1 as SGHVS and CDR2 as FNYEAQ. The CDR3 has 13 residues. Trimming shortened V by 3 bases and J by 6 bases, and 11 bases separated the two germline ends. In nucleotides, the CDR3 is TGTGCCAGCAGCTTGAACAGGGTAAAGACCCAGTACTTC. Amino acid sequence: CASSLNRVKTQYF. Complete variable domain (other parts from reference TRBV7-6 and TRBJ2-5): GAGVSQSPRYKVTKRGQDVALRCDPISGHVSLYWYRQALGQGPEFLTYFNYEAQQDKSGLPNDRFSAERPEGSISTLTIQRTEQRDSAMYRCASSLNRVKTQYFGPGTRLLVL.

The chain uses TRBV11-3 and TRBJ2-7; tentative D call: TRBD1 (6 bases). V was cut by 1 base and J by 1 base, with 14 bases left in between. This CDR3 comprises 16 residues. Germline V gene data show CDR1 as SGHNT and CDR2 as YENEEA. CDR3 protein: CASSLAGRQGSYEQYF. CDR3 DNA sequence: TGTGCCAGCAGCTTAGCGGGGCGGCAGGGGTCCTACGAGCAGTACTTC. The full variable domain, completed using reference TRBV11-3 and TRBJ2-7, is EAGVVQSPRYKIIEKKQPVAFWCNPISGHNTLYWYLQNLGQGPELLIRYENEEAVDDSQLPKDRFSAERLKGVDSTLKIQPAELGDSAVYLCASSLAGRQGSYEQYFGPGTRLTVT.

The V call is TRBV7-8, the J call TRBJ2-7, with 7 nucleotides matching TRBD1. Germline CDR1 reads SGHVS; CDR2 reads FQNEAQ. V was pared by 6 bases and J by 0 bases, with 11 bases of the junction left unmatched. This CDR3 spans 16 amino acids. This CDR3 reads CASSRLTGSGSYEQYF. The CDR3 DNA is TGTGCCAGCAGTCGCCTGACAGGGTCAGGCTCCTACGAGCAGTACTTC.

V and J are TRBV20-1 and TRBJ2-4; a weak D match, TRBD1 (6 bases). The CDR3 has 13 residues. V was clipped by 1 base and J by 4 bases, with 8 bases between them. Looked up from germline, CDR1 is DFQATT and CDR2 is SNEGSKA (reference sequence). CDR3 region: CSARGGGKNIQYF. CDR3 nucleotide sequence: TGCAGTGCTAGAGGAGGGGGAAAAAACATTCAGTACTTC.

The genes are TRBV27 and TRBJ2-4, with a possible D match to TRBD2 (7 bases). The CDR3 extends over 18 amino acids. Germline V gene sequence: CDR1 MNHEY, CDR2 SMNVEV (reference sequence). V lost 2 bases and J 2 bases, leaving 19 bases between the germline ends. CDR3 bases: TGTGCCAGCAGTTTACAGGGGACTACTGGGGTTACCAAAAACATTCAGTACTTC. It codes for CASSLQGTTGVTKNIQYF.

This clonotype showed up just a few times. The chain employs TRBV7-2 and TRBJ2-7; D perhaps matches TRBD1 (6 bases). Per germline, CDR1 SGHTA and CDR2 FQGNSA. Between the trimmed V and J ends, which lost 6 bases and 0 bases, there was a span of 15 bases. This CDR3 has 15 residues. CDR3 bases: TGTGCCAGCAGATACAGGGATGGGAGCTCCTACGAGCAGTACTTC. This encodes CASRYRDGSSYEQYF.

A few counts support this clonotype. This rearrangement joins TRBV7-9 to TRBJ2-5; TRBD2 matches 9 bases. This CDR3 region has 22 residues. J lost 2 bases, V lost 5 bases, and 27 bases had no gene match. The germline CDR1 and CDR2 sequences are SEHNR and FQNEAQ (reference sequence). CDR3 DNA: TGTGCCAGCAGCGCCACTGACAGGGCAGCACCCTGGACTAGCGTCCTACAAGAGACCCAGTACTTC. Translation gives CASSATDRAAPWTSVLQETQYF.

This clonotype was picked up a small number of times. The rearrangement joins TRBV7-6 to TRBJ2-1; maybe TRBD2 (6 bases). Germline values: CDR1 SGHVS, CDR2 FNYEAQ. V was pared by 8 bases and J by 8 bases, with 16 bases between. CDR3 length equals 13 residues. The CDR3 region is CASDGGKVDEQFF. The CDR3 nucleotides are TGTGCCAGCGACGGCGGGAAGGTAGATGAGCAGTTCTTC.